The present T cell receptor beta chain was sequenced within a study of T cell responses to AZD1222 COVID-19 vaccine. TCRdb keeps only in-frame clones here, not all; method: immunoSEQ multiplex PCR. The sample lists 60,000 to 85,000 clones; approximately 90% were seen once. CDR3 length: 16 amino acids. Germline V lookup: CDR1 LNHDA, CDR2 SQIVND (reference sequence). V was clipped by 5 bases and J by 6 bases; unmatched bases: 9. The source is an adult who received the MenACWY meningococcal vaccine as a control. The chain has TRBV19 and TRBJ2-1, with 11 bases that match TRBD2. The material was peripheral blood, obtained 28 days after the second dose of the MenACWY control vaccine. For the CDR3, the DNA is TGTGCCAGTAGTCGCATCGGGACTAGCGGCCCCAATGAGCAGTTCTTC. Its protein is CASSRIGTSGPNEQFF.